Listed below are T cell receptor beta chains from one sample, sequenced in a study of early T cells in non-severe SARS-CoV-2 infection. Each CDR3 protein gets one entry after TCRdb re-called the 5' RACE reads with MiXCR. The sample yields tens of thousands of distinct CDR3 sequences, 14% seen once. The sample comprised whole blood. Every receptor here comes from an adult who was a healthcare worker with PCR-confirmed SARS-CoV-2 infection or an uninfected control (not recorded which). The CDR3 runs from the conserved cysteine through the conserved F or W. The D gene is left open where the match is weak. Clone size, where shown, is once, few, many, or a class for clones that have expanded.

d_call	clone_size	v_call	j_call	cdr3_nt	cdr3_aa
NA	NA	TRBV29-1	TRBJ1-1	TGCAGCGCCTCAACAGAACCTGGACTGAGGAGTGAAGCTTTCTTT	CSASTEPGLRSEAFF
TRBD2	few	TRBV20-1	TRBJ2-3	TGCAGTGCTAGCTTAGCGGGAAGCACAGATACGCAGTATTTT	CSASLAGSTDTQYF
TRBD2	few	TRBV5-1	TRBJ2-1	TGCGCCAGCAGCTTGGCACCTAGCGGGGGCAACTCCTACAATGAGCAGTTCTTC	CASSLAPSGGNSYNEQFF
TRBD2	NA	TRBV27	TRBJ2-3	TGTGCCAGCAAACTCGGGGGGGCCGCGGATACGCAGTATTTT	CASKLGGAADTQYF
NA	few	TRBV7-2	TRBJ2-3	TGTGCCAGCAGCCGACTACGTGATACGCAGTATTTT	CASSRLRDTQYF
TRBD1	few	TRBV29-1	TRBJ2-1	TGCAGCGTTGAAGCGTTCCGACAGGGCGGTGACCAGTTCTTC	CSVEAFRQGGDQFF
NA	few	TRBV6-6	TRBJ1-1	TGTGCCAGCCGAAGGGAGGCCACTGAAGCTTTCTTT	CASRREATEAFF
NA	NA	TRBV6-5	TRBJ2-3	TGTGCCAGCAGTTACGAACAGCCGAGCACAGATACGCAGTATTTT	CASSYEQPSTDTQYF
TRBD1	few	TRBV9	TRBJ2-7	TGTGCCAGCAGCGAGGGACAGGGATCCTACGAGCAGTACTTC	CASSEGQGSYEQYF
TRBD2	NA	TRBV11-2	TRBJ2-2	TGTGCCAGCAGCTTAGGAAACGAAGCGGGAATCGGGGAGCTGTTTTTT	CASSLGNEAGIGELFF
NA	NA	TRBV6-5	TRBJ1-5	TGTGCCAGCAGATCCTCGGGACTTGTCGATCAGCCCCAGCATTTT	CASRSSGLVDQPQHF
NA	NA	TRBV10-3	TRBJ1-4	TGTGCCATCAGTGAGGGAGGGGAAAAACTGTTTTTT	CAISEGGEKLFF
TRBD2	NA	TRBV11-2	TRBJ2-3	TGTGCCAGCAGGAAGGGACTAGCGAGGGGCTCAGATACGCAGTATTTT	CASRKGLARGSDTQYF
TRBD2	NA	TRBV10-2	TRBJ2-3	TGCGCCAGCAGTGACGGGGGGTTGGGGTGGACGGAAACGCAGTATTTT	CASSDGGLGWTETQYF
TRBD2	many	TRBV12-3/TRBV12-4	TRBJ2-5	TGTGCCAGCAACCGGGGGGGAAAAGAGACCCAGTACTTC	CASNRGGKETQYF
NA	NA	TRBV10-1	TRBJ2-2	TGCGCCAGCAGTGTCTCGAGAAGCGGGGAGCTGTTTTTT	CASSVSRSGELFF
TRBD2	few	TRBV4-1	TRBJ2-1	TGCGCCAGCAGCCAAGATATGGGGCGGGGGGGGATAAACAATGAGCAGTTCTTC	CASSQDMGRGGINNEQFF
NA	few	TRBV5-8	TRBJ1-1	TGTGCCAGCAGCTCCGGACAGAACACTGAAGCTTTCTTT	CASSSGQNTEAFF
NA	many	TRBV7-9	TRBJ2-1	TGTGCCAGCAGCTTAGAGGGCTATGAGCAGTTCTTC	CASSLEGYEQFF
NA	few	TRBV6-1	TRBJ2-2	TGTGCCAGCAGTGAAAGGTTAGAAAATACCGGGGAGCTGTTTTTT	CASSERLENTGELFF
NA	many	TRBV5-6	TRBJ2-3	TGTGCCAGCAGCAGGGGGAGGGATACGCAGTATTTT	CASSRGRDTQYF
NA	many	TRBV7-9	TRBJ2-2	TGTGCCAGCAGCTTACGGGCGACAGGCGCCCCTGGGGAGCTGTTTTTT	CASSLRATGAPGELFF
TRBD1	many	TRBV29-1	TRBJ1-1	TGCAGCGTTGAGCCCACAGGGGGCTCGAACACTGAAGCTTTCTTT	CSVEPTGGSNTEAFF
NA	few	TRBV29-1	TRBJ1-2	TGCAGCGTTGTAGGGAATGGCTACACCTTC	CSVVGNGYTF
TRBD1	many	TRBV6-1	TRBJ1-2	TGTGCCAGCAGTGCGAGGACAGGGTTTCACTATGGCTACACCTTC	CASSARTGFHYGYTF
NA	NA	TRBV10-3	TRBJ2-7	TGTGCCATCCACACGGACCGCTACGAGCAGTACTTC	CAIHTDRYEQYF
NA	NA	TRBV4-2	TRBJ1-6	TGTGCCAGCGGGGGTGGCTCCTATAATTCACCCCTCCACTTT	CASGGGSYNSPLHF
NA	many	TRBV7-9	TRBJ2-2	TGTGCCAGCAGCCAACTAAGGACCGGGGAGCTGTTTTTT	CASSQLRTGELFF
NA	NA	TRBV7-9	TRBJ1-5	TGTGCCAGCAGCTTAGGTGGGCAGCGTAATCAGCCCCAGCATTTT	CASSLGGQRNQPQHF
TRBD2	few	TRBV30	TRBJ2-3	TGTGCCTGGAGTGCTCTAGCGGGGGCTACAGATACGCAGTATTTT	CAWSALAGATDTQYF
TRBD1	NA	TRBV24-1	TRBJ1-4	TGTGCCACCAGTGAGACAGGGGGGATGGATGAAAAACTGTTTTTT	CATSETGGMDEKLFF
NA	once	TRBV21-1	TRBJ1-1	TGTGCCAGCAGCAAGAGCCGGAGGACTGAAGCTTTCTTT	CASSKSRRTEAFF
NA	NA	TRBV29-1	TRBJ1-2	TGCAGCGTTGAATCATTCCCTTACGGCTACACCTTC	CSVESFPYGYTF
TRBD1	many	TRBV4-3	TRBJ1-1	TGCGCCAGCAGCCCCAGTACTCACAGGGGCAACACTGAAGCTTTCTTT	CASSPSTHRGNTEAFF
TRBD2	few	TRBV28	TRBJ2-3	TGTGCCAGCAGCTTTAGCGGGGACACAGATACGCAGTATTTT	CASSFSGDTDTQYF
NA	few	TRBV10-3	TRBJ2-7	TGTGCCACTACCGACTACAAGTACGAGCAGTACTTC	CATTDYKYEQYF
TRBD1	many	TRBV5-1	TRBJ1-1	TGCGCCAGCAGGGCGACAACAGGGGCCCTTGAAGCTTTCTTT	CASRATTGALEAFF
NA	NA	TRBV24-1	TRBJ2-3	TGTGCCACCAGTGATGGGTGGAGAGATACGCAGTATTTT	CATSDGWRDTQYF
TRBD2	once	TRBV7-9	TRBJ2-3	TGTGCCAGCAGCTTACCTCGGCTAGCGGGCGACCTGGATACGCAGTATTTT	CASSLPRLAGDLDTQYF
NA	few	TRBV4-1	TRBJ2-7	TGCGCCAGCAGCCAGCCGCTAGGCGTGGAAGAGCAGTACTTC	CASSQPLGVEEQYF
NA	many	TRBV19	TRBJ2-1	TGTGCCAGTAGTATAGGGCAGAACAATGAGCAGTTCTTC	CASSIGQNNEQFF
TRBD2	NA	TRBV7-2	TRBJ2-1	TGTGCCAGCAGCTTAATGTGGCGGGGGGGCCCCTACAATGAGCAGTTCTTC	CASSLMWRGGPYNEQFF
NA	few	TRBV3-1	TRBJ2-1	TGTGCCAGCAGCCAAGGAACTCTGAGCTCCTACAATGAGCAGTTCTTC	CASSQGTLSSYNEQFF
NA	NA	TRBV11-2	TRBJ2-7	TGTGCCAGCACGAGCGAAGCGAGCTCCTACGAGCAGTACTTC	CASTSEASSYEQYF
TRBD1	once	TRBV3-1	TRBJ1-2	TGTGCCAGCAGCCATTTTATCAGGACAGGGAACTATGGCTACACCTTC	CASSHFIRTGNYGYTF
NA	NA	TRBV28	TRBJ2-7	TGTGCCAGCACCCCTCGTGGGTACGAGCAGTACTTC	CASTPRGYEQYF
NA	few	TRBV7-2	TRBJ2-1	TGTGCCAGCAGCTTAGGTCGGGGGACTTACAATGAGCAGTTCTTC	CASSLGRGTYNEQFF
NA	few	TRBV5-1	TRBJ1-1	TGCGCCAGCACCCCCGGACAGAACACTGAAGCTTTCTTT	CASTPGQNTEAFF
TRBD1	NA	TRBV12-3/TRBV12-4	TRBJ2-7	TGTGCCAGCAGTTGGACAGGTTACTCCTACGAGCAGTACTTC	CASSWTGYSYEQYF
TRBD1	NA	TRBV7-9	TRBJ1-1	TGTGCCAGCAGCCCTGATCTAGGGGCAGGGGGCACTGAAGCTTTCTTT	CASSPDLGAGGTEAFF
NA	NA	TRBV19	TRBJ2-2	TGTGCCAGTAGTATAGGCAGGGAGCTGTTTTTT	CASSIGRELFF
NA	NA	TRBV11-1	TRBJ1-1	TGTGCCAGCAGCTTAACAGCGAACACTGAAGCTTTCTTT	CASSLTANTEAFF
TRBD1	NA	TRBV7-2	TRBJ2-5	TGTGCCAGCAGCTTAGTGGGACAGGGTAGAGAGACCCAGTACTTC	CASSLVGQGRETQYF
NA	NA	TRBV19	TRBJ2-7	TGTGCCAGTCAACCCGGACGTACGAGCTCCTACGAGCAGTACTTC	CASQPGRTSSYEQYF
NA	NA	TRBV29-1	TRBJ1-1	TGCAGCGTTGTGGCGGGCACTGAAGCTTTCTTT	CSVVAGTEAFF